This TCR beta chain was identified during a study of spatial heterogeneity in lung cancer. Time point: sample taken at primary tumor resection. Trimming shortened V by 0 bases and J by 3 bases, and 11 bases separated the two germline ends. The CDR3 length is 15 residues. Germline V gene data show CDR1 as LGHNA and CDR2 as YNFKEQ. This clonotype was seen repeatedly, ten times or more. MiXCR was run by TCRdb on the 5' RACE reads, yielding one entry per CDR3 protein. The table shows 35,000 to 50,000 distinct CDR3 sequences, with under 4% occurring only once. The clonotype comes from a male donor with early-stage non-small cell lung cancer. The chain combines TRBV4-2 with TRBJ1-1; D is possibly TRBD1 (5 bases). This material consisted of normal lung tissue next to the tumor, taken at surgery. Here the CDR3 DNA reads TGTGCCAGCAGCCAAGAGGGGGGGAGCCACACTGAAGCTTTCTTT. It codes for CASSQEGGSHTEAFF.